The 5 T cell receptor beta chains given below trace back to one sample, sequenced in a study of PD-1 blockade in mismatch repair-deficient tumors. The table came from immunoSEQ multiplex PCR; TCRdb's copy has only in-frame clones and leaves some out. The table lists 100,000 or so clones, under 90% of them singletons. The input for sequencing was peripheral blood, taken 36 weeks after starting pembrolizumab. The source of these receptors is an adult with mismatch repair-deficient cancer.

The V call is TRBV6-6, the J call TRBJ1-1; the D gene is possibly TRBD1 (5 bases). The germline gives CDR1 MNHNY, CDR2 SVGAGI (reference sequence). The CDR3 has 14 amino acids. Trimming pared 7 bases from V and 11 bases from J, leaving 23 bases between. CDR3 residues: CASNEGSLGSGAFF. The CDR3 DNA reads as TGTGCCAGCAATGAGGGGAGTTTGGGGTCAGGTGCTTTCTTT.

The chain carries TRBV6-6 and TRBJ1-4; D perhaps matches TRBD1 (5 bases). CDR1 and CDR2 from the germline V gene are MNHNY and SVGAGI (reference sequence). Trimming shortened V by 4 bases and J by 7 bases, and 13 bases separated the two germline ends. The CDR3 contains 14 residues. In DNA form, the CDR3 reads TGTGCCAGCAGTTGGGGGAGGAGCGGTGAAAAACTGTTTTTT. Amino acid sequence: CASSWGRSGEKLFF.

The chain uses TRBV15 and TRBJ1-4; 7 bases agree with TRBD1. V shed 6 bases and J 1 base; nucleotides not matched to a gene: 17. The CDR3 length is 19 residues. CDR1 LNHNV and CDR2 YYDKDF come from the germline V gene (reference sequence). The CDR3 protein is CATRPAQGGAFVTNEKLFF. In DNA, the CDR3 is TGTGCCACCAGACCTGCCCAGGGGGGGGCTTTCGTAACTAATGAAAAACTGTTTTTT.

This chain links TRBV5-4 with TRBJ1-2; D gene uncertain. The V end lost 8 bases, the J end lost 5 bases, and 13 bases lay between the germline ends. Per the germline V gene, CDR1 is SGHNT and CDR2 is YYREEE (reference sequence). The CDR3 has 12 residues. This CDR3 is CASRMGRYGYTF. CDR3 sequence (DNA): TGTGCCAGTAGAATGGGGAGGTATGGCTACACCTTC.

J is TRBJ2-1 and V is TRBV27; TRBD2 aligns across 8 bases. This CDR3 is 15 amino acids long. CDR1 and CDR2 (germline): MNHEY, SMNVEV (reference sequence). With 0 bases clipped from V and 4 bases from J, the junction kept 2 bases outside the gene matches. CDR3 protein: CASSLSSGTYNEQFF. The DNA for the CDR3 is TGTGCCAGCAGTTTATCTAGCGGGACATACAATGAGCAGTTCTTC.